This is a list of T cell receptor beta chains from one sample in a study of PD-1 blockade in classical Hodgkin lymphoma. TCRdb keeps only in-frame clones here, not all; method: immunoSEQ multiplex PCR. The data contain approximately 25,000 clones, roughly 80% of them singletons. Sequenced material: peripheral blood mononuclear cells (PBMCs), taken before the second cycle of nivolumab. These receptors were obtained from a human donor with classical Hodgkin lymphoma. Each CDR3 is given with its conserved first and last residue. The D gene is left open where the match is weak.

>TRBD2|TRBJ2-5|TRBV7-8
CASSTGRALWAETQYF
>TRBD1|TRBJ1-2|TRBV6-5
CASSGTGGAYHGYTF
>TRBD2|TRBJ2-7|TRBV7-2
CASSWGLAGVNEQYF
>-|TRBJ2-5|TRBV7-9
CASSFTCHRETQYF
>-|TRBJ1-2|TRBV6-1
CASRRSLGYTF
>TRBD2|TRBJ2-1|TRBV7-6
CASSSTGTSGINEQFF
>-|TRBJ2-7|TRBV6-6
CASTESSYEQYF
>TRBD2|TRBJ2-2|TRBV25-1
CASSDPSGRSTGELFF
>-|TRBJ1-4|TRBV19
CASSITGEKLFF
>TRBD1|TRBJ2-7|TRBV6-5
CASSYAPGQPYEQYF
>TRBD1|TRBJ2-7|TRBV15
CATSTGTGHYEQYF
>-|TRBJ2-7|TRBV27
CASSLSFSYEQYF
>-|TRBJ1-1|TRBV2
CASSETGGRNTEAFF
>-|TRBJ2-7|TRBV5-1
CASSFTGTTYEQYF
>TRBD1|TRBJ1-3|TRBV9
CASSGRGPGNTIYF
>TRBD2|TRBJ2-7|TRBV7-2
CASSSGTRGYEQYF
>-|TRBJ2-1|TRBV29-1
CSVLSLNNEQFF
>TRBD2|TRBJ2-1|TRBV7-9
CASSRTSGWDEQFF
>-|TRBJ2-7|TRBV6-6
CASSYGGGLRIYEQYF
>-|TRBJ1-2|TRBV6-5
CASSYRGEGYTF
>-|TRBJ2-3|TRBV5-6
CASSLPQGIVTDTQYF
>-|TRBJ2-1|TRBV7-3
CASSPAGGRKFF
>TRBD2|TRBJ2-1|TRBV6-1
CASSPSGRAYNEQFF
>-|TRBJ2-7|TRBV28
CASGTHREGGEQYF
>-|TRBJ1-2|TRBV19
CASSIIPIPQDGYTF
>-|TRBJ2-7|TRBV28
CASTPWRANEQYF
>-|TRBJ2-3|TRBV25-1
CASSSRTDTQYF
>-|TRBJ1-2|TRBV6-1
CASSAQGYGYTF